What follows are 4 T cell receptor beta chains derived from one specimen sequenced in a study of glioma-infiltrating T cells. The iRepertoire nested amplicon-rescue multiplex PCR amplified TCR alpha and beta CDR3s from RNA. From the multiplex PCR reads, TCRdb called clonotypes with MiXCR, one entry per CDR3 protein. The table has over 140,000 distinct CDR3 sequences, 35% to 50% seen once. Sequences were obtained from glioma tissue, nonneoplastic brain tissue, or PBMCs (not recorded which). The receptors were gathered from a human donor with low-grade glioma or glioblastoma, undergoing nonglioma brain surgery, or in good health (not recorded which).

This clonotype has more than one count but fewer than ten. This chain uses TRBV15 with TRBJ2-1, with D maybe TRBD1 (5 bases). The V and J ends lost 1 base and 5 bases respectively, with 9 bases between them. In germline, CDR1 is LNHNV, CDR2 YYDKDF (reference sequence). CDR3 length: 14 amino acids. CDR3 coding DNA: TGTGCCACCAGCAGAGGCAGGGTGCACAATGAGCAGTTCTTC. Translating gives CATSRGRVHNEQFF.

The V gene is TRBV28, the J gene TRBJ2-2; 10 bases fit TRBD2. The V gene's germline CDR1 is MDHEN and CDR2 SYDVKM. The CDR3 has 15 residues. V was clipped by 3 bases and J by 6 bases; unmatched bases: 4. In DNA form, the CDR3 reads TGTGCCAGCAGTTTCCCTAGCGGGAGCGCCGGGGAGCTGTTTTTT. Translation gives CASSFPSGSAGELFF.

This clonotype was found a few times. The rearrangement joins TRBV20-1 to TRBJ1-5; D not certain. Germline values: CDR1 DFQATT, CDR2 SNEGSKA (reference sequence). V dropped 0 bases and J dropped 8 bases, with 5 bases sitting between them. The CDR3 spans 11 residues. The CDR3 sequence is CSARDGKPQHF. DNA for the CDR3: TGCAGTGCTAGAGATGGAAAGCCCCAGCATTTT.

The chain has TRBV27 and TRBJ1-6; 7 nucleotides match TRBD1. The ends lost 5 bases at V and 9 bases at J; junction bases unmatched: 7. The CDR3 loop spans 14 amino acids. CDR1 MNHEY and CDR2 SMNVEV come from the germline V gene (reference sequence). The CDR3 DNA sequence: TGTGCCAGCAGTCAAGACAGGGCGGGTTCACCCCTCCACTTT. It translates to CASSQDRAGSPLHF.